Detailed here is one T cell receptor beta chain. Antigen: not known. A much larger clone lies one base from this, so it may be a read error. Sequencing templates came from extracted RNA that was reverse transcribed into cDNA. Only in-frame clones appear in the TCRdb table, and some are missing; sequencing was by immunoSEQ multiplex PCR. The sample comprises 90,000 to 150,000 clones, approximately 53% of which are singletons, and approximately 0.46% rests with the top ten. These data originate in a study of CD8+ T cells in alopecia areata. Broader study findings: On tofacitinib, scalp and blood still held many of the expanded lesional clones.

As for treatment: oral pan-JAK inhibitor, 5-10 mg twice daily. The CDR3 extends over 15 amino acids. Per germline, CDR1 SGHAT and CDR2 FQDESV (reference sequence). Trimming shortened V by 0 bases and J by 0 bases, and 6 bases separated the two germline ends. The sequencing here drew on CD4+ T cells sorted from blood, taken at week 4, from a patient treated with tofacitinib. The rearrangement uses TRBV11-1 and TRBJ2-1; D ambiguous. This clonotype originated in a human donor with alopecia areata. CDR3 coding DNA: TGTGCCAGCAGCTTAGCGGGATACTCCTACAATGAGCAGTTCTTC. It codes for CASSLAGYSYNEQFF.